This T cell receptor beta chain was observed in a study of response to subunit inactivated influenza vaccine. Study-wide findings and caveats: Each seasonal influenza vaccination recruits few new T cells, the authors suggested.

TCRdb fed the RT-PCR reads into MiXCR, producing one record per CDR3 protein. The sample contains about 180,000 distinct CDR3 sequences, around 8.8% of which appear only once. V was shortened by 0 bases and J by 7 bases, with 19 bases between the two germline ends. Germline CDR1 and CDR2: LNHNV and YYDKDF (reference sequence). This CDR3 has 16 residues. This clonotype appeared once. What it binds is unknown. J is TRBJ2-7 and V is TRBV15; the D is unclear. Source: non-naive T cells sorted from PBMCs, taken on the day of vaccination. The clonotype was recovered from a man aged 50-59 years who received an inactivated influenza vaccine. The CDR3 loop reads CATSRERTVGSREQYF. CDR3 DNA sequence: TGTGCCACCAGCAGAGAGAGGACGGTCGGGTCGAGAGAGCAGTACTTC.